The 3 T cell receptor beta chains reported below all come from one sample, sequenced in a study of CD8+ T cells in alopecia areata. Following extraction, RNA underwent reverse transcription to cDNA, which served as the sequencing template. Some clones are missing from TCRdb's copy, which holds only in-frame ones; the method was immunoSEQ multiplex PCR. Among about 270,000 clones listed, about 60% were seen once. Indicated treatment: oral pan-JAK inhibitor, 5-10 mg twice daily. The sample in question was CD4+ T cells sorted from blood, obtained at week 52, from a patient treated with tofacitinib. The receptors shown here come from a human donor with alopecia areata.

J is TRBJ2-5 and V is TRBV5-1; 7 nucleotides line up with TRBD1. This CDR3 contains 15 residues. V lost 4 bases to trimming and J lost 4 bases; unmatched junction nucleotides: 10. Germline lookup yields CDR1 SGHRS and CDR2 YFSETQ. Written as DNA, the CDR3 is TGCGCCAGCAGCAATTACAGGGGATTGGGAGAGACCCAGTACTTC. Translated: CASSNYRGLGETQYF. Full variable domain (outside the CDR3, taken from reference TRBV5-1 and TRBJ2-5): KAGVTQTPRYLIKTRGQQVTLSCSPISGHRSVSWYQQTPGQGLQFLFEYFSETQRNKGNFPGRFSGRQFSNSRSEMNVSTLELGDSALYLCASSNYRGLGETQYFGPGTRLLVL.

The gene calls are TRBV29-1 and TRBJ1-1; D is ambiguous. V lost 6 bases, J lost 3 bases, and 11 bases lay in between. This CDR3 has 12 residues. CDR1 is SQVTM, CDR2 ANQGSEA, per germline. The DNA of the CDR3 is TGCAGCGTAAAGGGTTCCGACACTGAAGCTTTCTTT. Amino acid sequence: CSVKGSDTEAFF.

The gene calls are TRBV5-4 and TRBJ2-2; D uncertain. Germline V gene lookup returns CDR1 SGHNT and CDR2 YYREEE (reference sequence). V dropped 3 bases and J dropped 4 bases, with 13 bases sitting between them. The CDR3 length is 15 residues. CDR3 sequence (DNA): TGTGCCAGCAGCTCATGGACCGCTTCCACCGGGGAGCTGTTTTTT. Its translation is CASSSWTASTGELFF.